This T cell receptor (beta chain) is drawn from a study of technical replicates of blood from a few donors. TCRdb's copy holds only in-frame clones and misses some; the assay was immunoSEQ multiplex PCR. The sample holds 95,000 or so clones, approximately 95% seen once. The V end was cut by 6 bases, the J end by 4 bases, with 12 bases between. The CDR3 length is 13 residues. The germline gives CDR1 SNHLY, CDR2 FYNNEI. With regard to this clone: Other DNA sequences of this sample code for an identical CDR3.

Sequencing was carried out using T cells isolated from PBMCs. This chain links TRBV2 with TRBJ1-2; unclear D gene. This sequence originates from a human donor in good health. The CDR3 reads CASRNPASYGYTF. As DNA, the CDR3 is TGTGCCAGCAGAAACCCAGCTAGCTATGGCTACACCTTC.